The T cell receptor beta chain described here comes from a study of shared clonotypes between healthy human individuals. Worth noting for this clone: Antigen: not known.

TCRdb keeps only in-frame clones here, not all; method: immunoSEQ multiplex PCR. The sample includes 2 million to 3 million clones, 90% to 95% seen only once; the top ten take over 0.12%. CDR1 SNHLY and CDR2 FYNNEI come from the germline V gene. Trimming shortened V by 2 bases and J by 4 bases, and 11 bases separated the two germline ends. The CDR3 runs 14 residues. Whole-study results and caveats: Blood alone was sampled, and tissue repertoires likely differ.

This clonotype originated in a young man in good health. The sample was naive CD4+ T cells sorted from blood. This sample's subset: CD45RA+ positively selected. The chain is built from TRBV2 and TRBJ1-2; D remains ambiguous. CDR3 residues: CASSENWGGYGYTF. CDR3 DNA sequence: TGTGCCAGCAGTGAAAATTGGGGAGGCTATGGCTACACCTTC.